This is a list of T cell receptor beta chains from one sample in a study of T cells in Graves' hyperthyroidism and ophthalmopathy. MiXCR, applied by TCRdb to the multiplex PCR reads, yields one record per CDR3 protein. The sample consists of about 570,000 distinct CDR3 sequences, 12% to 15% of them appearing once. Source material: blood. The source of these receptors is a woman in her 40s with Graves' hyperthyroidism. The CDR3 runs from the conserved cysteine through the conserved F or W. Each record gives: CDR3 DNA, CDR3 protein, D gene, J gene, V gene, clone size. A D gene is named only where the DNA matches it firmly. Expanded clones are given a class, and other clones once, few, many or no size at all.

TGTGCCAGCAGCTTTGAGGAATATACGCAGTATTTT	CASSFEEYTQYF	NA	TRBJ2-3	TRBV7-9	many
TGTGCCAGCAGCCCCGACGACAGGGGCTCTGAAGCTTTCTTT	CASSPDDRGSEAFF	TRBD1	TRBJ1-1	TRBV3-1	many
TGTGCCAGCAGCTCCCTAGCGGGAGGGCCCTACAATGAGCAGTTCTTC	CASSSLAGGPYNEQFF	TRBD2	TRBJ2-1	TRBV7-2	many
TGTGCCTGGAGTTCAGGGGGCTTATGGGACATTCAGTACTTC	CAWSSGGLWDIQYF	TRBD1	TRBJ2-4	TRBV30	many
TGTGCCAGCAGTTACTTGAACAGGGGGAATTCACCCCTCCACTTT	CASSYLNRGNSPLHF	TRBD1	TRBJ1-6	TRBV6-6	few
TGCAGTGCGACACTAGCGGAAACCTACAATGAGCAGTTCTTC	CSATLAETYNEQFF	TRBD2	TRBJ2-1	TRBV20-1	many
TGTGCCAGCAGCTCTGGACAGGGTCCTCAGCCCCAGCATTTT	CASSSGQGPQPQHF	TRBD1	TRBJ1-5	TRBV7-8	many
TGTGCCATCAGTAAAGCGGGAGACGCCTACGAGCAGTACTTC	CAISKAGDAYEQYF	TRBD2	TRBJ2-7	TRBV13	NA
TGTGCCAGCAGCTCGACAGGGCTAGAGACCCAGTACTTC	CASSSTGLETQYF	TRBD1	TRBJ2-5	TRBV11-2	many
TGCGCCAGCAGTGAGTCGGGACAGGGGGCTGAGTTCTTC	CASSESGQGAEFF	TRBD1	TRBJ2-1	TRBV10-1	many
TGTGCCAGCAGTTTTTATCAGGGGGCGACAGATACGCAGTATTTT	CASSFYQGATDTQYF	TRBD1	TRBJ2-3	TRBV28	few
TGTGCCAGCAGTGAAGACAGGATTGGCAATCAGCCCCAGCATTTT	CASSEDRIGNQPQHF	NA	TRBJ1-5	TRBV6-1	many
TGTGCCAGCAGCTTAGCCGTACTAGGGACTAGCGGGAGTTTTGGTGATACGCAGTATTTT	CASSLAVLGTSGSFGDTQYF	TRBD2	TRBJ2-3	TRBV11-2	NA
TGTGCCAGCCCCCCGACTAGCGGGAGGGCGAACACCGGGGAGCTGTTTTTT	CASPPTSGRANTGELFF	TRBD2	TRBJ2-2	TRBV6-4	few
TGCAGTGCCCCACCAGGGGGAGGCACAGATACGCAGTATTTT	CSAPPGGGTDTQYF	TRBD1	TRBJ2-3	TRBV20-1	many
TGTGCCAGCAGTTTCCCCCAAGGGGAGGGATATGGCTACACCTTC	CASSFPQGEGYGYTF	NA	TRBJ1-2	TRBV28	many
TGTGCCAGCAGTTTCTCTACAAGCACTGAAGCTTTCTTT	CASSFSTSTEAFF	NA	TRBJ1-1	TRBV2	many
TGTGCCAGCAGCCAAGTAAGGGGAAAGTCTGAAGCTTTCTTT	CASSQVRGKSEAFF	NA	TRBJ1-1	TRBV14	few
TGTGCCAGCAGTGAAAGGAACAATGAGCAGTTCTTC	CASSERNNEQFF	NA	TRBJ2-1	TRBV2	many
TGTGCCAGCAGCTTGGGCCCGGGACAGGTTGTCAACGAGCAGTACTTC	CASSLGPGQVVNEQYF	TRBD1	TRBJ2-7	TRBV5-5	few
TGCGCCAGCAGCCACCCAGACAGGGCCCGTAACACCGGGGAGCTGTTTTTT	CASSHPDRARNTGELFF	TRBD1	TRBJ2-2	TRBV4-1	many
TGTGCCAGTAGTATGGCCGGGACTAGCGGGAGCTTCGAGCAGTACTTC	CASSMAGTSGSFEQYF	TRBD2	TRBJ2-7	TRBV19	NA
TGCGCCAGCAGCCAACGGACAGGTACCTACAGTGAGCAGTTCTTC	CASSQRTGTYSEQFF	TRBD1	TRBJ2-1	TRBV7-8	NA
TGTGCCAGCTCACCACCTACAGGGGGCGCTTACAATGAGCAGTTCTTC	CASSPPTGGAYNEQFF	TRBD1	TRBJ2-1	TRBV18	many
TGTGCCAGCAGCCAAGAAAATGCCTACGAGCAGTACTTC	CASSQENAYEQYF	NA	TRBJ2-7	TRBV3-1	NA
TGTGCCAGTAGTATAGGTTCGGTTGGCGGTAACTACGAGCAGTACTTC	CASSIGSVGGNYEQYF	NA	TRBJ2-7	TRBV19	few
TGTGCCAGCAGTTTTGGAGGGACTCCCTCCTATGGCTACACCTTC	CASSFGGTPSYGYTF	NA	TRBJ1-2	TRBV12-3/TRBV12-4	NA
TGTGCCAGCAGTGAAGGGACTCCGAGGTGGAGTGAGCAGTTCTTC	CASSEGTPRWSEQFF	NA	TRBJ2-1	TRBV6-4	few
TGTGCCAGTAGTATAGGGACTCTTTTGGGCTCTGGGGCCAACGTCCTGACTTTC	CASSIGTLLGSGANVLTF	NA	TRBJ2-6	TRBV19	few
TGTGCCAGCAGTGACCCTACGCAGTATTTT	CASSDPTQYF	NA	TRBJ2-3	TRBV2	many
TGCAGCGTCTCAACTATATCTCGGACAGGCTACAATGAGCAGTTCTTC	CSVSTISRTGYNEQFF	TRBD1	TRBJ2-1	TRBV29-1	NA
TGCGCCAGCAGCTCGGCGGGAGGGAGGAACGAGCAGTACTTC	CASSSAGGRNEQYF	TRBD2	TRBJ2-7	TRBV5-1	many
TGCAGTGCTAGAGATTATTTGGCAGGCATGTCCTACGAGCAGTACTTC	CSARDYLAGMSYEQYF	NA	TRBJ2-7	TRBV20-1	many
TGTGCCAGTAGTATTGGGGACAGGGGCGACCGGGAGCTGTTTTTT	CASSIGDRGDRELFF	TRBD1	TRBJ2-2	TRBV19	NA
TGTGCCAGCAGTTTCTTGGCGGGAAGAGAGAACACTGAAGCTTTCTTT	CASSFLAGRENTEAFF	NA	TRBJ1-1	TRBV12-3/TRBV12-4	NA
TGTGCCAGCAGCTTAGAGGCAGACGGTACCTACGAGCAGTACTTC	CASSLEADGTYEQYF	NA	TRBJ2-7	TRBV11-2	NA
TGTGCCAGCAGTTACTCCGAGGCAACCTGGGAGACCCAGTACTTC	CASSYSEATWETQYF	NA	TRBJ2-5	TRBV6-6	many
TGTGCCACCCGACACAGGTCAACCTACGAGCAGTACTTC	CATRHRSTYEQYF	NA	TRBJ2-7	TRBV25-1	NA
TGCAGTGCTAGGGGTGAGAACACTGAAGCTTTCTTT	CSARGENTEAFF	NA	TRBJ1-1	TRBV20-1	many
TGTGCCAGCAGTCGACGGACACTTTTCTACGAGCAGTACTTC	CASSRRTLFYEQYF	NA	TRBJ2-7	TRBV28	many
TGTGCCATATCAAGGACTAGCGGGAGCTACGAGCAGTACTTC	CAISRTSGSYEQYF	TRBD2	TRBJ2-7	TRBV10-3	many
TGTGCCAGCAGCTCCCGGCTCCCGGGCTCCTACAATGAGCAGTTCTTC	CASSSRLPGSYNEQFF	NA	TRBJ2-1	TRBV7-9	few